This T cell receptor (beta chain) was found in a study of regulatory T cells in long-lasting Graves disease. Time point of the sample: persistent/refractory GD, antithyroid drugs over 5 years with positive TRAb. TCR sequences were obtained from RNA taken from PBMCs. Investigators report Graves' disease was diagnosed under American Thyroid Association guidelines. CDR1 is SGHAT, CDR2 FQNNGV, per germline. The trim removed 0 bases at V and 7 bases at J, leaving 13 bases unmatched. This CDR3 comprises 18 residues. Construction of TCR beta libraries relied on iRepertoire HTBI primers and on Arm-PCR targeting CDR3 regions. Each CDR3 protein gets one entry after TCRdb re-called the multiplex PCR reads with MiXCR. The table lists hundreds of thousands of distinct CDR3 sequences, 20% to 25% of them singletons.

This TCR came from a female donor with Graves disease. The material sequenced was peripheral blood mononuclear cells (PBMCs), taken when the disease was refractory, from a patient treated with antithyroid drugs. The chain combines TRBV11-2 with TRBJ2-2; 8 bases fit TRBD2. CDR3 in DNA: TGTGCCAGCAGCTTAGATCTCGGTCCGGGACTAGTTCACGGGGAGCTGTTTTTT. Translated: CASSLDLGPGLVHGELFF.